This T cell receptor (beta chain) originates from a study of T cells in Graves' hyperthyroidism and ophthalmopathy. General study findings and limits: The authors' 13 V-J model separated ophthalmopathy from stable hyperthyroidism.

Amplification of TCR beta CDR3 regions used RNA as the template. First-round RT-PCR of the TCR CDR3 relied on the HTBI primer set. TCRdb re-analysed the multiplex PCR reads in MiXCR, keeping a single row per CDR3 protein. The sample records 550,000 to 650,000 distinct CDR3 sequences, about 15% being singletons. About this clonotype itself: The antigen is not known. A junction end diverges from the germline sequence, so it may reflect a read error.

The CDR3 spans 15 residues. CDR1 is SEHNR, CDR2 FQNEAQ, per germline (reference sequence). A patient was excluded if there was uncontrolled infection, other autoimmune disease, pregnancy or lactation. The blood sample predates any ophthalmopathy symptoms, coming from first hyperthyroidism diagnosis. The TCR comes from a woman in her 30s with Graves' hyperthyroidism that later progressed to Graves' ophthalmopathy. The rearrangement joins TRBV7-9 to TRBJ2-5, with D perhaps matching TRBD1 (5 bases). Sequencing was carried out using blood. CDR3 residues: CASSPAWGWQETQYF. As DNA, the CDR3 is TGCGCCAGCAGCCCGGCTTGGGGCTGGCAAGAGACCCAGTACTTC.